The clone carrying this T cell receptor beta chain was counted only a few times. The sample comes from a study of blood T cell repertoires in COVID-19. Background on the study: The United States, Italy and Spain provided the acute and convalescent COVID-19 samples. The cDNA or gDNA used as material had been derived from T cells, B-cell-depleted T cells, or PBMCs.

Per the study methods: From reference gene primer amplification, estimates of nucleated cell counts were derived. Clones were read by immunoSEQ multiplex PCR, and TCRdb kept only the in-frame ones, dropping some. That table is the source of V, J and clone size, and D and trimming were worked out from the DNA. The data hold 200,000 or so clones, with over 75% observed a single time. CDR3 length: 16 residues. With 4 bases removed from V and 0 bases from J, the gap between germline ends came to 13 bases. Germline CDR1 reads SGHVS; CDR2 reads FQNEAQ. Participant ages covered 18 to 89 years across 24 US areas.

This chain joins TRBV7-8 and TRBJ1-3, with D tentatively TRBD1 (5 bases). Sequenced: PBMCs or T cells enriched from blood (not recorded which). This TCR was sampled from a woman between 35 and 50 years old with acute COVID-19. The DNA of the CDR3 is TGTGCCAGCAGCTCAAACTTACAGGTCTCTGGAAACACCATATATTTT. It yields the protein CASSSNLQVSGNTIYF.